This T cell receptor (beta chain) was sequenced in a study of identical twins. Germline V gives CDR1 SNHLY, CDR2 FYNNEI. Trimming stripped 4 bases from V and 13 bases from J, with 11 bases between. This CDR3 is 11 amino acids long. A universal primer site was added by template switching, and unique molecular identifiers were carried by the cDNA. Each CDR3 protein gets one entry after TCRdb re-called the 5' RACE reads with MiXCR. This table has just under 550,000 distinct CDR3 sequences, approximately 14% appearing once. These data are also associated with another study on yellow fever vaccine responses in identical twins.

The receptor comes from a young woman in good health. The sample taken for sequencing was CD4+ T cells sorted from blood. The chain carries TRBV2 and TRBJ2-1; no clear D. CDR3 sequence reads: CASSGSGQQFF. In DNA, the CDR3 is TGTGCCAGCAGTGGTTCGGGTCAACAGTTCTTC.